Listed below are T cell receptor beta chains from one sample, sequenced in a study of blood T cell repertoires in COVID-19. Assay: immunoSEQ multiplex PCR; the TCRdb copy retains only in-frame clones and omits some. The sample includes under 450,000 clones, about 91% of them seen just once. Sequenced: peripheral blood. The source is a woman between 50 and 59 years old with COVID-19, enrolled during active disease. Both conserved end residues are part of each CDR3. D genes are given only for firm matches. Only some rows state a clone size, as once, few, many or a class for expanded clones.

TRBJ2-7 - TRBV25-1 TRBD2 TGTGCCAGCAATGGGGGGGGCTACGAGCAGTACTTC CASNGGGYEQYF
TRBJ2-7 - TRBV5-1 TRBD1 TGCGCCAGCAGCCCGGGACAGGCCCCGGCGGAGCAGTACTTC CASSPGQAPAEQYF
TRBJ2-7 - TRBV7-9 - TGTGCCAGTTCTTCAGGGTCCCTGACCTACGAGCAGTACTTC CASSSGSLTYEQYF
TRBJ2-3 - TRBV5-4 TRBD2 TGTGCCAGCAGCCGATTAGGGACTAGCGGATTAACAGATACGCAGTATTTT CASSRLGTSGLTDTQYF
TRBJ1-2 - TRBV5-5 - TGTGCCAGCAGCTTCAGGGTGACGGACTATGGCTACACCTTC CASSFRVTDYGYTF
TRBJ1-2 - TRBV2 - TGTGCCAGCAGTGAATATAGCGCTGGCTACACCTTC CASSEYSAGYTF
TRBJ2-7 - TRBV6-5 TRBD2 TGTGCCACTTATCTAGCGGGGGGGGAGCAGTACTTC CATYLAGGEQYF
TRBJ1-3 - TRBV19 - TGTGCCAGTAGTCCGCAGGGCACCTTCTCTGGAAACACCATATATTTT CASSPQGTFSGNTIYF
TRBJ1-5 - TRBV19 TRBD1 TGTGCCAGTAAGACAGGGGTCGATCAGCCCCAGCATTTT CASKTGVDQPQHF
TRBJ1-1 - TRBV2 - TGTGCCAGCAGAGAACCCAGGGGTGTAAACACTGAAGCTTTCTTT CASREPRGVNTEAFF
TRBJ1-1 - TRBV30 TRBD1 TGTGCCTGGAGTTTAGGGACAGGGCGGACTGAAGCTTTCTTT CAWSLGTGRTEAFF
TRBJ1-1 - TRBV20-1 TRBD1 TGCAGTGCTAGTGGACAGGTGGTGACTGAAGCTTTCTTT CSASGQVVTEAFF
TRBJ1-5 - TRBV19 - TGTGCCAGTAGTAATCAAGGGGGTAATCAGCCCCAGCATTTT CASSNQGGNQPQHF
TRBJ2-5 - TRBV3-1/TRBV3-2 - TGTGCCAGCAGTCAGCGGACCAGCCAAGAGACCCAGTACTTC CASSQRTSQETQYF
TRBJ2-3 - TRBV4-1 TRBD2 TGCGCCAGCAGCCAAGGGACTAGCTCAAACTCAGATACGCAGTATTTT CASSQGTSSNSDTQYF
TRBJ1-2 - TRBV6-1 - TGTGCCAGCAGTGAAGCTCAAGCCAGGCTTGGCTATGGCTACACCTTC CASSEAQARLGYGYTF
TRBJ1-2 - TRBV30 - TGTGCCTGGAACCCGGGACTCAGCTATGGCTACACCTTC CAWNPGLSYGYTF
TRBJ2-3 - TRBV24-1 - TGTGCCACCAGTGATTTGCATACAGGGCCCGAGCCAGATACGCAGTATTTT CATSDLHTGPEPDTQYF
TRBJ2-7 - TRBV7-9 TRBD1 TGTGCCAGCAGCCCAGACAGGGAAGAGCAGTACTTC CASSPDREEQYF
TRBJ2-1 - TRBV28 TRBD2 TGTGCCAGCAGCCGTCGACTAGCGGGAAAACGGGGTGAGCAGTTCTTC CASSRRLAGKRGEQFF
TRBJ1-5 - TRBV3-1/TRBV3-2 - TGTGCCAGCAGCTTGGCCGAGGGAGCCCAGCATTTT CASSLAEGAQHF
TRBJ2-7 - TRBV12-3/TRBV12-4 TRBD2 TGTGCCAGCAGCAGGGAGGGCGGCGAACAGTACTTC CASSREGGEQYF
TRBJ1-1 - TRBV29-1 - TGCAGCGTTGCACAGAACACTGAAGCTTTCTTT CSVAQNTEAFF
TRBJ2-1 once TRBV7-6 - TGTGCCAGCAGCCCCGATGAGGGTGGCAATGAGCAGTTCTTC CASSPDEGGNEQFF
TRBJ1-4 - TRBV6-1 - TGTGCCAGCAGTGAATACGGGACCCCTTCGGGGGCTAATGAAAAACTGTTTTTT CASSEYGTPSGANEKLFF
TRBJ1-2 - TRBV30 TRBD1 TGTGCCTGGAGTGCCGGACAGGGTAAAGGCTACACCTTC CAWSAGQGKGYTF
TRBJ2-7 few TRBV19 - TGTGCCAGGGTGGCTAGAAGCGAGCAGTACTTC CARVARSEQYF
TRBJ1-2 - TRBV5-1 - TGCGCCAGCAGCTTGGCGGCGGGGGCTGGTGGCTACACCTTC CASSLAAGAGGYTF
TRBJ2-1 - TRBV3-1/TRBV3-2 - TGTGCCAGCAGCCCAACTAGGAGCTCCTACAATGAGCAGTTCTTC CASSPTRSSYNEQFF
TRBJ2-5 - TRBV7-9 - TGTGCCAGCAGTCCTAACGCACAGCAAGAGACCCAGTACTTC CASSPNAQQETQYF